The entry below describes one T cell receptor beta chain. This clone was counted a single time. There is no known antigen for this receptor. Base quality data are lacking; no much larger clone is found one base away. The method behind the library was the immunoSEQ multiplex PCR assay. The multiplex PCR relied on a mix of 60 forward primers for TCR Vbeta segments and 13 reverse primers for TCR Jbeta segments. The CDR3 region of rearranged TCR beta genes was amplified from genomic DNA with a multiplex PCR assay. The Illumina HiSeq System was used to sequence the amplified TCR beta libraries as 87-base-pair reads. Under the source paper's analysis protocol: In a later analysis, around 80 million unique TCR beta chains were counted across the approximately 670 repertoires, and roughly 11 million of these chains were shared by at least two donors. A nearest-neighbor algorithm error-corrected the raw reads and collapsed the reads into unique sequences, merging closely related sequences to remove PCR and sequencing errors. To assign V, D and J gene segments, CDR3 sequences were aligned to IMGT reference sequences. Each retained sequence needed at least a six-nucleotide match to both a V gene segment and a J gene segment. Rearrangements were classified as productive when the CDR3 lacked stop codons and remained in frame with V and J, and all other rearrangements were classified as non-productive. CDR3 was defined according to IMGT convention as the region running from the second conserved V-encoded cysteine to the conserved J-encoded phenylalanine. The earlier analysis of some 580 of the donors excluded any sequence lacking an unambiguous match to a single V gene segment. In an earlier analysis of approximately 500 of the donors, a V segment was called functional when productive rearrangements were above 56.7%, and segregating when the standard deviation between donors exceeded 5%. A statistical classification framework was developed to diagnose cytomegalovirus status using the catalog of TCR beta chain sequences. V and J gene assignment, in a later analysis, came from comparing TCR nucleotide sequences with IMGT/GENE-DB human TR gene sequences. The TCRdist pipeline was used in a later analysis to assign CDR3 sequences and most-parsimonious VDJ recombination scenarios. In a later analysis, every TCR beta chain was defined by the combination of its CDR3 amino acid sequence and its V-gene family, and reads without a unique V-gene family were dropped. A later analysis removed 592 highly shared, low-generation-probability nucleotide sequences to deal with suspected cross-contamination and a sequencing artifact. In a later analysis, a clonal expansion index was calculated for each public chain from normalized within-repertoire ranks of inferred template counts. A later analysis computed generation probabilities with a VDJ recombination model fitted to out-of-frame rearrangements, and checked the results against IGoR. In a later analysis, TCR-TCR, TCR-HLA and TCR-CMV co-occurrence was scored with hypergeometric tests, and a repertoire-size bias correction was applied to TCR pairs. False discovery rates were estimated in a later analysis by permuting HLA or CMV assignments 20 times. A later analysis grouped co-occurring TCRs with DBSCAN, adding TCRdist sequence similarity when clustering within HLA-allele-positive subsets. Repertoires with fewer than 30,000 or more than 120,000 public chains, plus five repertoires with anomalous nucleotide sharing, were excluded from co-occurrence clustering. TCRdb stores this immuneACCESS table with in-frame sequences only. Part of the clones is absent; in the studies checked, under half of the shortfall reflects unresolved V genes, and no reason is known for the rest. That table is the source of V, J and clone size, and D and trimming were worked out from the DNA. The sample includes fewer than 200,000 clones, with 68% observed a single time. The leading ten clones occupy roughly 1.5% of the sample.

Compared with germline, V lacks 4 bases and J lacks 5 bases; bases without a gene match: 12. As encoded in the germline V gene, CDR1 is KGHSH while CDR2 is LQKENI. The CDR3 holds 16 amino acids from the cysteine to the phenylalanine. CDR3 DNA only is kept here, 48 bases in frame from base 1. The cohort comprised 670 or so healthy bone marrow donors. Cohort members were all nominally healthy when sampled, although unrecorded immune exposures were likely present. The donor tested CMV seronegative and was one of the 352 seronegative cohort members. Each donor provided a peripheral blood sample, and peripheral blood mononuclear cells were used for TCR beta sequencing. Genomic DNA extraction from the blood cell samples was performed with the Qiagen DNeasy Blood Extraction Kit. The sample originates from a study of cytomegalovirus exposure and HLA in healthy donors (dated by TCRdb to 2017 to 2019). Regarding the study in general: According to an earlier analysis of a few hundred of the donors, roughly 180 million T cells yielded 120 million or so unique TCR beta sequences and about 300 Gb of sequence data. About 300 gigabases of sequencing data and tens of millions of unique TCR sequences were included in an early release covering about 600 HLA-typed donors. Among the roughly 390 genotyped donors, approximately 77% belonged to the genetic ancestry cluster associated with self-reported Caucasian donors. The study aimed to test whether cataloging public T cell receptors could reveal signatures of past pathogen exposure. The study used immunosequencing to profile the T cell repertoires of approximately 630 subjects and linked those repertoires to cytomegalovirus serostatus. Besides the first cohort of more than 650 subjects, a separate validation cohort made up of some 110 different subjects was used. High-throughput TCR immunosequencing, statistical association of individual TCRs with disease status, and machine learning were combined to predict cytomegalovirus infection status. A later analysis re-examined previously published TCR beta repertoires from roughly 650 donors and added high-resolution HLA genotyping to investigate patterns of TCR occurrence. Rather than using new phenotypic data, the later analysis identified candidate immune exposures from TCR beta sequences and from how often those sequences occurred across donors. An earlier analysis of 500 to 650 of the donors applied high-throughput TCR beta sequencing to assess whether each TCR beta V gene segment acted as functional or pseudogenic. Donor age, sex, ethnicity and CMV serostatus were compiled alongside the repertoire data. A later genetic analysis took genome-wide SNP genotypes for about three fifths of the roughly 700 donors and used that subset as a discovery cohort. Every repertoire in the discovery cohort had been generated on one and the same sequencing platform. Both class I and class II loci were covered by HLA typing, at four-digit resolution. The number of donors typed differed by locus, with roughly 620-630 for A, B, C, DRB1 and DQB1, around 500 for DQA1, nearly 610 for DPA1, and about 450 for DPB1. A handful of DR-DQ haplotypes were handled as single units for association and clustering because linkage in the cohort was strong. On average, about 240,000 unique TCR beta nucleotide sequences were sequenced per donor among 398 genotyped donors of the cohort, with about 19% of those sequences being non-productive. On the study overall, not on this receptor specifically: In a later analysis, most CMV-associated TCR beta chains were found to appear HLA-restricted, with HLA associations seemingly driven largely by CMV exposure. Some IMGT-functional V segments, including TRBV6-2 and TRBV6-3, could not be told apart with the 87-base-pair reads, so those segments were excluded. CMV serostatus was the only immune exposure information available for the cohort. When HLA alleles, especially DR and DQ, strongly co-occurred, TCR associations were difficult to assign to individual alleles. The authors suggested that the approach could potentially be generalized to other disease states and immunological phenotypes. A further reported finding was that TCR beta sequences accurately predicted the HLA-A and HLA-B alleles for most subjects in the first cohort. In a later analysis, TCR association rates were found to vary across HLA loci, with the most associated TCRs seen for DRB1 alleles and the fewest for HLA-C alleles. In a later analysis, HLA-associated TCR beta chains showed more clonal expansion and lower generation probabilities than non-associated chains that were equally common. Correlated functional status among segregating V segments might reflect linkage disequilibrium, but an unknown experimental factor could not be ruled out. While some public TCRs were present in many individuals, most TCR sequences turned up only very rarely across donors. In both the original and validation cohorts, the classifier was reported to diagnose cytomegalovirus status with high specificity and sensitivity. In the study, around 150 TCR beta chains were listed as associated with cytomegalovirus. Compared with the roughly 710-donor mean, donors in an Asian-associated ancestry cluster had fewer N-insertions in productive TCRs, according to a later genetic analysis. An earlier analysis of some 590 of the donors showed that most TCR beta V segments appeared in productive rearrangements either about 87% or about 30% of the time, which broadly matched IMGT annotations. Because some donors lacked HLA typing at each locus, the association tests relied only on the typed subset. Only TCR beta chains were sequenced in this cohort, and the absence of alpha or paired-chain data limited detectable features. Because counts were too low, 15 or so rarely observed V segments, including chromosome 9 orphons, were excluded from the earlier analysis of 587 of the donors. Specific HLA alleles were associated with some 15,000 TCR beta sequences at a false discovery rate of 0.05 in a later analysis. Several of the top co-occurrence clusters appeared to be linked to parvovirus B19, influenza, CMV and Epstein-Barr virus, according to a later analysis. In vitro tests confirmed that three of the cytomegalovirus-associated TCR beta chains recognize cytomegalovirus antigens. A later genetic analysis associated a missense DCLRE1C variant with V-gene and J-gene trimming of TCR beta chains, and an independent cohort replicated the association. A cluster of highly shared sequence variants was judged likely to represent a technical artifact of the sequencing pipeline. Presence/absence analyses assumed roughly uniform sequencing depth across donors, an assumption that may not hold.

The material sequenced was PBMCs. The rearrangement combines TRBV18 with TRBJ2-7; 9 central bases correspond to TRBD1. The clonotype comes from a man aged 45-65 years in good health and CMV-seronegative. Read as DNA, the sequence is TGTGCCAGCTCACTGGACAGGGGAAGGGCTAGAAACGAGCAGTACTTC. The translation is CASSLDRGRARNEQYF.